Below, 32 T cell receptor beta chains from the same sample are listed, as sequenced in a study of blood T cell repertoires in COVID-19. The table came from immunoSEQ multiplex PCR; TCRdb's copy has only in-frame clones and leaves some out. Among roughly 280,000 clones listed, about nine tenths were seen once. The sample taken for sequencing was peripheral blood. These receptors all come from a woman in her forties or fifties who had recovered from COVID-19.

The chain uses TRBV11-2 and TRBJ2-3; unclear D gene. In germline, CDR1 is SGHAT, CDR2 FQNNGV. With 5 bases removed from V and 0 bases from J, the gap between germline ends came to 12 bases. This CDR3 comprises 15 residues. CDR3 loop: CASSRSPTSTDTQYF. The CDR3, as DNA: TGTGCCAGCAGCCGGAGCCCTACTAGCACAGATACGCAGTATTTT.

The chain links TRBV28 to TRBJ1-2, with 9 bases that match TRBD1. This CDR3 has 13 amino acids. V was pared by 6 bases and J by 8 bases, with 7 bases of the junction left unmatched. From germline, CDR1 is MDHEN and CDR2 SYDVKM. CDR3 nucleotide sequence: TGTGCCAGCAGAAAACAGGGGGCCGACGGCTACACCTTC. It encodes CASRKQGADGYTF.

The genes are TRBV11-3 and TRBJ2-1; D is possibly TRBD1 (7 bases). This CDR3 is 16 amino acids long. Germline V gene data show CDR1 as SGHNT and CDR2 as YENEEA. The V gene lost 5 bases and the J gene lost 6 bases, with 20 bases spanning the gap. This CDR3 is CASSHRGGGAGNEQFF. DNA of the CDR3: TGTGCCAGCAGCCACAGAGGAGGGGGCGCGGGCAATGAGCAGTTCTTC.

V and J are TRBV9 and TRBJ1-2, with TRBD1 matching 7 bases. CDR3 length: 15 amino acids. CDR1 is SGDLS and CDR2 is YYNGEE in the germline V gene. V gave up 4 bases and J gave up 2 bases; unmatched junction bases: 8. The CDR3 protein is CASSFSGTANYGYTF. For the CDR3, the DNA is TGTGCCAGCAGCTTCTCCGGGACAGCCAACTATGGCTACACCTTC.

This clone was found once. V gene TRBV4-3 combines with J gene TRBJ2-2, with 9 positions matching TRBD1. This CDR3 comprises 19 residues. Germline lookup yields CDR1 LGHNA and CDR2 YSLEER. The junction had 13 bases not matched to a gene; V was cut back by 0 bases and J by 5 bases. The CDR3 sequence: CASSQEGGQGEGFTGELFF. The CDR3 nucleotides read TGCGCCAGCAGCCAAGAGGGGGGACAGGGAGAGGGGTTTACCGGGGAGCTGTTTTTT.

This chain connects TRBV7-6 to TRBJ1-1; 10 bases are shared with TRBD1. V trimming: 4 bases; J trimming: 3 bases; junction bases outside the gene matches: 2. The CDR3 loop spans 14 amino acids. Germline V gene lookup returns CDR1 SGHVS and CDR2 FNYEAQ. The DNA of the CDR3 is TGTGCCAGCAGCTCGGGGACAGGGGACACTGAAGCTTTCTTT. Protein product: CASSSGTGDTEAFF.

CDR3 coding DNA: TGTGCCAGCAGTCAGGGTTCGGGGACATCGAATTCACCCCTCCACTTT. Amino acids: CASSQGSGTSNSPLHF. The rearrangement joins TRBV28 to TRBJ1-6; D is perhaps TRBD1 (6 bases). V was cut by 5 bases and J by 7 bases, with 18 bases left in between. CDR3 length: 16 residues. CDR1 and CDR2 (germline): MDHEN, SYDVKM.

The V and J genes are TRBV28 and TRBJ1-2, with D maybe TRBD1 (6 bases). The CDR3 is made up of 14 amino acids. Trimming took 5 bases from V and 4 from J, leaving 14 bases between them. Germline values: CDR1 MDHEN, CDR2 SYDVKM. In DNA form, the CDR3 reads TGTGCCAGCAGTCTGACAGGATCCTTCTATGGCTACACCTTC. This codes for CASSLTGSFYGYTF.

This clone has only a few counts. The chain recombines TRBV7-2 with TRBJ1-4; D not resolved. Germline lookup yields CDR1 SGHTA and CDR2 FQGNSA. The V and J ends lost 5 bases and 0 bases respectively, with 10 bases between them. This CDR3 has 15 residues. CDR3 sequence: CASSPYKATNEKLFF. CDR3 DNA sequence: TGTGCCAGCAGCCCCTATAAAGCAACTAATGAAAAACTGTTTTTT.

The V gene is TRBV7-9, the J gene TRBJ2-7; 14 nucleotides align to TRBD2. Germline CDR1 reads SEHNR; CDR2 reads FQNEAQ (reference sequence). The CDR3 runs 15 residues. Trimming cost V 5 bases and J 6 bases; bases outside gene matches: 6. This CDR3 is CASSPGLAGVGEQYF. The CDR3 DNA follows: TGTGCCAGCAGCCCGGGACTAGCGGGAGTCGGCGAGCAGTACTTC. Drawing the rest from reference TRBV7-9 and TRBJ2-7, the complete variable domain is DTGVSQNPRHKITKRGQNVTFRCDPISEHNRLYWYRQTLGQGPEFLTYFQNEAQLEKSRLLSDRFSAERPKGSFSTLEIQRTEQGDSAMYLCASSPGLAGVGEQYFGPGTRLTVT.

This clone was found a few times. The chain uses TRBV5-4 and TRBJ1-6; D call uncertain. This CDR3 comprises 17 residues. Germline V gene lookup returns CDR1 SGHNT and CDR2 YYREEE (reference sequence). V dropped 2 bases and J dropped 0 bases, with 12 bases sitting between them. CDR3 coding DNA: TGTGCCAGCAGCTTTGGAGGGCCCAGCTCCTATAATTCACCCCTCCACTTT. This sequence encodes CASSFGGPSSYNSPLHF.

The chain recombines TRBV10-3 with TRBJ2-1, with 15 bases matching TRBD2. Trimming took 2 bases from V and 0 from J; bases not matched to a gene: 5. The CDR3 spans 19 residues. Per germline, CDR1 ENHRY and CDR2 SYGVKD. The CDR3 DNA follows: TGTGCCATCAGTGAGAGTGGACTAGCGGGGGGGAGCTCCTACAATGAGCAGTTCTTC. Encoded protein: CAISESGLAGGSSYNEQFF.

The chain has TRBV6-1 and TRBJ1-4; D is undetermined. The CDR3 spans 14 residues. V was trimmed by 1 base and J by 10 bases, leaving 13 bases between them. The germline gives CDR1 MNHNS, CDR2 SASEGT. CDR3 region: CASSEGSQLAKLFF. CDR3 bases: TGTGCCAGCAGTGAAGGGAGTCAGCTCGCAAAACTGTTTTTT.

As DNA, the CDR3 is TGTGCCAGCAGTCACGGGGGACTTCTTCTGGCTGGAAACACCATATATTTT. Amino acid sequence: CASSHGGLLLAGNTIYF. The V gene is TRBV6-6, the J gene TRBJ1-3; D is possibly TRBD1 (5 bases). The CDR3 sequence is 17 residues long. V was trimmed by 5 bases and J by 2 bases, leaving 19 bases between them. Looked up from germline, CDR1 is MNHNY and CDR2 is SVGAGI (reference sequence).

This clone appeared a few times. The chain recombines TRBV5-4 with TRBJ2-3, with TRBD1 identical over 7 bases. Germline assignment: CDR1 SGHNT and CDR2 YYREEE (reference sequence). V shed 0 bases, J shed 3 bases, and the junction held 4 bases outside the gene matches. The CDR3 totals 15 residues. As DNA, the CDR3 is TGTGCCAGCAGCTTGGGACAGGGCCGGACAGATACGCAGTATTTT. Its translation is CASSLGQGRTDTQYF.

The chain recombines TRBV10-3 with TRBJ1-5; TRBD1 aligns across 10 bases. Germline V gives CDR1 ENHRY, CDR2 SYGVKD. V shed 4 bases, J shed 5 bases, and the junction held 2 bases outside the gene matches. This CDR3 comprises 14 residues. The CDR3 spells CAISGTGGDQPQHF. CDR3 DNA: TGTGCCATCAGTGGGACAGGGGGGGATCAGCCCCAGCATTTT.

The J gene is TRBJ1-2, the V gene TRBV7-2; a weak D match, TRBD1 (5 bases). CDR1 and CDR2 from the germline V gene are SGHTA and FQGNSA. Trimming cost V 2 bases and J 4 bases, with 11 bases left between them. The CDR3 covers 14 residues. The CDR3 DNA reads TGTGCCAGCAGCTTAACGTCAGGGATCTATGGCTACACCTTC. The encoded protein is CASSLTSGIYGYTF.

This clone was recorded once. The chain is built from TRBV5-1 and TRBJ1-2; 12 positions match TRBD1. V was pared by 1 base and J by 6 bases, with 16 bases of the junction left unmatched. The germline V gene encodes CDR1 SGHRS and CDR2 YFSETQ. CDR3 size: 19 residues. Written as DNA, the CDR3 is TGCGCCAGCAGCTTGTCGGGGAAGGCGGGACAGGGGGCGCCGGATGGCTACACCTTC. Protein product: CASSLSGKAGQGAPDGYTF.

This chain joins TRBV5-5 and TRBJ2-5, with D maybe TRBD1 (6 bases). Trimming stripped 5 bases from V and 5 bases from J, with 13 bases between. The CDR3 consists of 13 residues. From germline, CDR1 is SGHKS and CDR2 YYEKEE (reference sequence). DNA of the CDR3: TGTGCCAGCAGTACAGGGTTAACGGAGACCCAGTACTTC. Its protein product is CASSTGLTETQYF.

The chain is built from TRBV7-2 and TRBJ1-2; D uncertain. The V gene's germline CDR1 is SGHTA and CDR2 FQGNSA. The CDR3 is 13 residues long. The V end lost 1 base, the J end lost 3 bases, and 6 bases lay between the germline ends. CDR3 region: CASSLEAYYGYTF. CDR3 bases: TGTGCCAGCAGCTTAGAAGCCTACTATGGCTACACCTTC.

This clone was seen only once. V gene TRBV6-5 combines with J gene TRBJ2-7, with a weak D call TRBD2 (5 bases). Germline V gene data show CDR1 as MNHEY and CDR2 as SVGAGI. CDR3 length: 13 residues. The V gene lost 5 bases and the J gene lost 3 bases, with 11 bases spanning the gap. The CDR3 sequence is CASSPPGIYEQYF. DNA for the CDR3: TGTGCCAGCAGTCCCCCGGGGATCTACGAGCAGTACTTC.

J is TRBJ2-1 and V is TRBV5-1, with D maybe TRBD2 (6 bases). The CDR3 consists of 17 residues. V dropped 4 bases and J dropped 8 bases, with 25 bases sitting between them. The V gene's germline CDR1 is SGHRS and CDR2 YFSETQ. The CDR3 loop reads CASSPETTARRRDEQFF. The CDR3 DNA reads TGCGCCAGCAGCCCCGAAACGACAGCCAGGAGGAGGGATGAGCAGTTCTTC.

V gene TRBV7-2 combines with J gene TRBJ1-4, with 9 bases identical to TRBD1. J was trimmed by 11 bases and V by 2 bases; bases with no gene match: 15. Germline CDR1 is SGHTA and CDR2 is FQGNSA. This CDR3 contains 17 residues. The CDR3 region is CASSLSFGTGNPNKLFF. CDR3 nucleotides: TGTGCCAGCAGCTTAAGTTTTGGGACAGGGAATCCAAACAAACTGTTTTTT.

Comment on this clone: The sample has other DNA sequences that encode this CDR3 too. This chain's CDR3 is CASSQGQGSYGYTF. CDR3 nucleotides: TGCGCCAGCAGCCAAGGACAGGGGAGCTATGGCTACACCTTC. The chain has TRBV4-3 and TRBJ1-2, with TRBD1 matching over 8 bases. V was clipped by 1 base and J by 4 bases; unmatched bases: 2. This CDR3 spans 14 amino acids. Germline CDR1 is LGHNA and CDR2 is YSLEER.

The genes are TRBV21-1 and TRBJ1-1; the table's D call TRBD1 went unverified against the DNA. TRBV21-1 is a pseudogene segment. The CDR3 contains 17 residues. CDR3 coding DNA: TGTGCCAGCAGCGGATGCACATGGGGGCGCGAACACACTGAAGCTTTCTTT. It codes for CASSGCTWGREHTEAFF.

The chain links TRBV7-2 to TRBJ2-1; TRBD2 is a possible D gene (6 bases). The CDR3 sequence is 18 residues long. V was shortened by 1 base and J by 5 bases, with 21 bases between the two germline ends. Germline V gene data show CDR1 as SGHTA and CDR2 as FQGNSA. The CDR3 DNA reads as TGTGCCAGCAGCTTAGGTCGTAGTGGACTACTCCGTAACAATGAGCAGTTCTTC. It is translated as CASSLGRSGLLRNNEQFF.

J is TRBJ1-2 and V is TRBV27, with D perhaps matching TRBD1 (5 bases). Trimming stripped 4 bases from V and 2 bases from J, with 14 bases between. CDR1 is MNHEY, CDR2 SMNVEV, per germline (reference sequence). The CDR3 is 15 residues long. The CDR3 reads CASSSLPGQNYGYTF. The DNA for the CDR3 is TGTGCCAGCAGTTCCCTCCCCGGACAAAACTATGGCTACACCTTC.

In its sample, this clone was seen once. This chain uses TRBV5-1 with TRBJ2-5, with TRBD2 matching over 10 bases. V was clipped by 1 base and J by 2 bases; unmatched bases: 5. This CDR3 comprises 16 residues. The germline gives CDR1 SGHRS, CDR2 YFSETQ. The CDR3 loop reads CASSLPLAGEQETQYF. CDR3 DNA sequence: TGCGCCAGCAGCTTGCCTCTAGCGGGGGAACAAGAGACCCAGTACTTC.

This chain uses TRBV6-2 or TRBV6-3 with TRBJ2-7, with 10 bases that match TRBD1. V lost 5 bases, J lost 2 bases, and 12 bases stayed unmatched. CDR1 is MNHEY, CDR2 SVGEGT, per germline. The CDR3 is 17 amino acids. The CDR3 region has the DNA TGTGCCAGCAGTAATCGAGCGCGCGGGACAGGGGCCTACGAGCAGTACTTC. Encoded protein: CASSNRARGTGAYEQYF.

With regard to this clone: At one end the junction does not follow the germline gene, possibly because of a read error. This rearrangement joins TRBV28 to TRBJ2-5; D might be TRBD1 (5 bases). Germline V gene sequence: CDR1 MDHEN, CDR2 SYDVKM. The CDR3 length is 15 residues. In DNA, the CDR3 is TGTGCCAGCACTTTAGATGGACATTACCAAGAGACCCAGTACTTC. Amino acids: CASTLDGHYQETQYF.

The chain recombines TRBV7-2 with TRBJ1-2; D might be TRBD1 (6 bases). V was cut by 0 bases and J by 2 bases, with 13 bases left in between. The length of the CDR3 is 16 residues. In germline, CDR1 is SGHTA, CDR2 FQGNSA. Here the CDR3 reads CASSLAPVRGNYGYTF. Written as DNA, the CDR3 is TGTGCCAGCAGCTTAGCCCCGGTCAGGGGCAACTATGGCTACACCTTC.

The V call is TRBV6-4, the J call TRBJ2-3; 11 positions agree with TRBD2. CDR3 length equals 14 residues. Germline V gene sequence: CDR1 MRHNA, CDR2 SNTAGT. Losses at the gene ends were 5 bases for V and 4 bases for J; bases not matched to a gene: 2. For the CDR3, the DNA is TGTGCCAGCAGTACTAGCGGGGGCGCAGATACGCAGTATTTT. It translates to CASSTSGGADTQYF.